The source of this T cell receptor (beta chain) is a study of cytomegalovirus exposure and HLA in healthy donors. The wider study: The same platform was used for the 120 or so validation repertoires as for the roughly 700 first-cohort repertoires, as reported in a later analysis.

Generated by immunoSEQ multiplex PCR, the TCRdb table keeps only in-frame clones and is missing some. The table shows roughly 150,000 clones, with approximately 96% occurring only once. About this clone itself: Its antigen is currently unknown.

The CDR3 runs 13 residues. Germline V gene lookup returns CDR1 MNHEY and CDR2 SMNVEV (reference sequence). V gave up 10 bases and J gave up 5 bases; unmatched junction bases: 9. General study points: Testing in vitro showed three CMV-associated chains specific for CMV antigens. In the roughly 120 validation repertoires, approximately 94% of cluster scores exceeded 0, per a later analysis. The study listed some 160 cytomegalovirus-associated TCR beta chains.

The clonotype originates from a woman under 30 in good health and CMV-seronegative. Sequencing used PBMCs. The chain has TRBV27 and TRBJ2-5; TRBD2 aligns across 8 bases. CDR3 in DNA: TGTGCCACGCTTACACGGGGGGGGGAGACCCAGTACTTC. The encoded protein is CATLTRGGETQYF.